This T cell receptor (beta chain) was sequenced for a study of cytomegalovirus exposure and HLA in healthy donors. Findings and caveats of the study: With high specificity and sensitivity, the classifier reportedly diagnosed cytomegalovirus status. Investigators reported over 150 TCR beta chains as tied to cytomegalovirus. In a later analysis, an Asian-associated ancestry cluster reportedly showed fewer N-insertions than the roughly 700-donor mean.

Per the germline V gene, CDR1 is LGHNA and CDR2 is YNFKEQ. This CDR3 is built from 15 residues. After removal of 3 bases from V and 3 bases from J, the junction contained 7 bases not matched to a gene. Comments on this clone: The target antigen is unknown.

The PCR was carried out with 60 Vbeta primers and 13 Jbeta primers. The method was immunoSEQ multiplex PCR; TCRdb's version includes in-frame clones alone and lacks a portion of them. Altogether about 55,000 clones are present, more than 65% being singletons, with the ten largest covering about 37%. This sequence originates from a man between 40 and 49 years old in good health and CMV-seropositive. V gene TRBV4-2 combines with J gene TRBJ2-5; 7 nucleotides agree with TRBD1. Sequencing was carried out using PBMCs. DNA of the CDR3: TGTGCCAGCAGCCAGAAAAGGGGGCAAAAAGAGACCCAGTACTTC. It codes for CASSQKRGQKETQYF.